A selection of T cell receptor beta chains follows, all from one sample in a study of cytotoxic CD8 clonotypes in ibrutinib-treated CLL. The table came from immunoSEQ multiplex PCR; TCRdb's copy has only in-frame clones and leaves some out. The sample carries around 310,000 clones, around four fifths recorded once. Material: PBMCs, obtained before ibrutinib treatment. These receptors originate from a human donor with chronic lymphocytic leukemia. CDR3s include the opening cysteine and the closing phenylalanine or tryptophan.

CDR3aa,v_gene,j_gene
CASSTNGRNSYEQYF,TRBV5-5,TRBJ2-7
CASSLEAMGYGYTF,TRBV11-2,TRBJ1-2
CASMADSSYEQYF,TRBV5-1,TRBJ2-7
CASSFLQGRLTGELFF,TRBV6-5,TRBJ2-2
CASSQAVLAVNNEQFF,TRBV4-2,TRBJ2-1
CASSLRRVPDTQYF,TRBV5-4,TRBJ2-3
CASSLGPSGGAYEQYF,TRBV7-2,TRBJ2-7
CAWSGQENQPQHF,TRBV30,TRBJ1-5
CASSYRGRVDTQYF,TRBV6-6,TRBJ2-3
CASSPGTSGDYEQYF,TRBV9,TRBJ2-7
CASSPPLRDIKTFF,TRBV19,TRBJ1-1
CASSLAWDSGGYTF,TRBV7-2,TRBJ1-2
CSVCEAGGVGEQYF,TRBV29-1,TRBJ2-7
CASSSSGRDNEQFF,TRBV7-2,TRBJ2-1
CAWSPIPTDTQYF,TRBV30,TRBJ2-3
CSEAPGLAGVEYEQYF,TRBV29-1,TRBJ2-7
CASSQGGYEQYF,TRBV4-3,TRBJ2-7
CATSRDLPYEQYF,TRBV15,TRBJ2-7
CASSSDSNRINYGYTF,TRBV14,TRBJ1-2
CASSQAGQGYEQYF,TRBV4-1,TRBJ2-7
CASSLGGLSGELFF,TRBV5-5,TRBJ2-2
CAWNPGQSNTGELFF,TRBV30,TRBJ2-2
CASSLASSPATDTQYF,TRBV7-2,TRBJ2-3
CSARRQETQYF,TRBV29-1,TRBJ2-5
CASSEAGGTSYEQYF,TRBV25-1,TRBJ2-7
CASSLGATSGRDAYNEQFF,TRBV7-2,TRBJ2-1
CASSAVTMNTEAFF,TRBV5-6,TRBJ1-1
CASSRGSGSGANVLTF,TRBV7-8,TRBJ2-6
CASSKGLDINEQFF,TRBV19,TRBJ2-1
CASSLDGDQETQYF,TRBV7-9,TRBJ2-5
CASKGDRGRYNEQFF,TRBV7-2,TRBJ2-1
CASSDSGGMNTEAFF,TRBV6-4,TRBJ1-1
CASMLAGGPYEQYF,TRBV6-6,TRBJ2-7
CASSYIGEKLFF,TRBV6-6,TRBJ1-4
CASSLSPWASDSYNEQFF,TRBV7-9,TRBJ2-1
CASSDVAVEETQYF,TRBV25-1,TRBJ2-5
CASSPSIRNGNQPQHF,TRBV18,TRBJ1-5
CASSEIRPGLNSYEQYF,TRBV6-1,TRBJ2-7
CASSLIGRDAYQETQYF,TRBV7-3,TRBJ2-5
CAISPDPSTDTQYF,TRBV10-3,TRBJ2-3
CASSFFVGSSYEQYF,TRBV7-8,TRBJ2-7
CASSVLATNEQFF,TRBV28,TRBJ2-1
CASSQSARTTGKHSYEQYF,TRBV23-1,TRBJ2-7
CASSKLAAETQYF,TRBV2,TRBJ2-5
CASSVEAQVVEQFF,TRBV9,TRBJ2-1
CASSPVSAGELFF,TRBV5-6,TRBJ2-2
CAWSDPTGFGTHATYEQYF,TRBV30,TRBJ2-7
CASSPPDIHYGYTF,TRBV16,TRBJ1-2
CASSTAPTDTQYF,TRBV7-8,TRBJ2-3
CASSLWGGDATNEKLFF,TRBV7-8,TRBJ1-4
CASGRLARGYNEQFF,TRBV28,TRBJ2-1
CASSKGARQGANTGELFF,TRBV21-1,TRBJ2-2
CASALAGTDTQYF,TRBV9,TRBJ2-3
CASSLSPDNYGYTF,TRBV7-2,TRBJ1-2